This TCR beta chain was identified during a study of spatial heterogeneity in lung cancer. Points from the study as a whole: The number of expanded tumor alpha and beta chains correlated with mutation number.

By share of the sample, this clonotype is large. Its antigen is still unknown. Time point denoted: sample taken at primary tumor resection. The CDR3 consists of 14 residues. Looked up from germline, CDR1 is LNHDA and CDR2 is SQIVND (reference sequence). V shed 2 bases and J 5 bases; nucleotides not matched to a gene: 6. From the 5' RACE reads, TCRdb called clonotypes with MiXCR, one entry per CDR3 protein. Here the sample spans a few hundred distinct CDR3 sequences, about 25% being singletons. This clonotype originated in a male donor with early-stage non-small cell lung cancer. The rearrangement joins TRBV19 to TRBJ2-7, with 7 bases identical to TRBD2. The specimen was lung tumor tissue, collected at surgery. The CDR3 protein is CASSILAGEDEQYF. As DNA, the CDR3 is TGTGCCAGTAGTATACTGGCGGGGGAGGACGAGCAGTACTTC.